The 30 T cell receptor beta chains below were found in one sample sequenced in a study of response to subunit inactivated influenza vaccine. TCRdb re-called the RT-PCR reads through MiXCR, storing one row per CDR3 protein. The sample includes more than 500,000 distinct CDR3 sequences, roughly 12% of them seen just once. The sample was also linked to a second study, of T cells expressing NK-cell markers. As that study records: As the method of synthesis, 5'RACE template switching with UMIs yielded TCR beta cDNA.

Sequencing was performed on PBMCs from blood, taken on the day of vaccination. The receptors stem from a man aged 45-65 years who received an inactivated influenza vaccine.

This clonotype was recorded many times. V usage is TRBV20-1 and J usage is TRBJ2-7; a weak D match, TRBD1 (6 bases). V was cut by 6 bases and J by 5 bases, with 11 bases left in between. The germline V gene encodes CDR1 DFQATT and CDR2 SNEGSKA (reference sequence). The CDR3 sequence is 11 residues long. CDR3 in amino acids: CSADRDNEQYF. In DNA, the CDR3 is TGCAGTGCGGATCGGGACAACGAGCAGTACTTC.

This clonotype was found many times. J is TRBJ1-6 and V is TRBV4-2, with D possibly being TRBD1 (5 bases). This CDR3 is built from 17 residues. CDR1 and CDR2 (germline): LGHNA, YNFKEQ. Trimming shortened V by 1 base and J by 8 bases, and 18 bases separated the two germline ends. The CDR3 reads CASSQVFAAGGDSPLHF. The DNA of the CDR3 is TGTGCCAGCAGCCAAGTGTTCGCGGCCGGGGGGGATTCACCCCTCCACTTT.

This clonotype has ten or more counts. The chain carries TRBV12-3 or TRBV12-4 and TRBJ2-7, with 7 bases that match TRBD1. The trim removed 7 bases at V and 0 bases at J, leaving 6 bases unmatched. This CDR3 spans 14 amino acids. CDR3 sequence reads: CASMWTGSSYEQYF. DNA of the CDR3: TGTGCCAGCATGTGGACAGGAAGCTCCTACGAGCAGTACTTC.

This clonotype turned up a few times. The chain employs TRBV18 and TRBJ2-3; D gene ambiguous. Germline-derived CDR1 and CDR2 are KGHSH and LQKENI. CDR3 size: 15 residues. V was pared by 2 bases and J by 2 bases, with 11 bases between. CDR3 protein: CASSPEWRNTDTQYF. Written as DNA, the CDR3 is TGTGCCAGCTCACCAGAGTGGCGGAACACAGATACGCAGTATTTT.

This clonotype was seen many times. This chain uses TRBV20-1 with TRBJ2-1; 8 positions match TRBD2. Losses at the gene ends were 3 bases for V and 3 bases for J; bases not matched to a gene: 7. Per germline, CDR1 DFQATT and CDR2 SNEGSKA (reference sequence). The CDR3 is made up of 15 amino acids. Here the CDR3 DNA reads TGCAGTGCTAGGGATAGCGGGGCTAGCTACAATGAGCAGTTCTTC. The encoded protein is CSARDSGASYNEQFF.

This clonotype was counted ten times or more. CDR3 amino acids: CSVREYTGELFF. The CDR3 DNA sequence: TGCAGCGTTCGGGAGTACACCGGGGAGCTGTTTTTT. This chain uses TRBV29-1 with TRBJ2-2, with a weak D call TRBD2 (6 bases). V gave up 5 bases and J gave up 3 bases, with 7 bases separating them. The CDR3 has 12 residues. CDR1 SQVTM and CDR2 ANQGSEA come from the germline V gene.

This clonotype was seen repeatedly, ten times or more. This chain connects TRBV20-1 to TRBJ2-2; D remains ambiguous. Germline assignment: CDR1 DFQATT and CDR2 SNEGSKA (reference sequence). V was shortened by 3 bases and J by 7 bases, with 21 bases between the two germline ends. This CDR3 is built from 16 residues. In nucleotides, the CDR3 is TGCAGTGCTAGGGGCTCCGCGGACCCGTGGGTCGGGGAGCTGTTTTTT. Amino acid sequence: CSARGSADPWVGELFF.

This clonotype was detected ten times or more. The gene calls are TRBV3-1 and TRBJ1-1; D is ambiguous. Trimming left V 6 bases short and J 0 bases short, with 11 bases between. Looked up from germline, CDR1 is LGHDT and CDR2 is YNNKEL (reference sequence). This CDR3 has 14 amino acids. The CDR3 loop is CASSPGNMNTEAFF. CDR3 bases: TGTGCCAGCAGTCCCGGGAATATGAACACTGAAGCTTTCTTT.

This clonotype was seen a handful of times. The CDR3, as DNA: TGTGCCAGCAGCTTAGGCGGCAACCCGGGGGCCGAGCAGTACTTC. It yields the protein CASSLGGNPGAEQYF. The chain links TRBV7-2 to TRBJ2-7; D possibly uses TRBD1 or TRBD2 (6 bases each). The CDR3 is 15 amino acids. The germline V gene has CDR1 SGHTA and CDR2 FQGNSA. Trimming shortened V by 1 base and J by 6 bases, and 16 bases separated the two germline ends.

This clonotype has ten or more counts. The chain links TRBV11-2 to TRBJ2-1, with D perhaps TRBD1 (6 bases). V lost 0 bases, J lost 10 bases, and 16 bases lay in between. The CDR3 runs 15 residues. Per the germline V gene, CDR1 is SGHAT and CDR2 is FQNNGV. This chain's CDR3 is CASSLENLRRGEQFF. CDR3 coding DNA: TGTGCCAGCAGCTTAGAAAACCTGCGCAGGGGAGAGCAGTTCTTC.

This clonotype was observed a handful of times. The chain joins TRBV12-3 or TRBV12-4 to TRBJ2-1; the D is unclear. This CDR3 region has 15 residues. V lost 4 bases to trimming and J lost 0 bases, with 10 bases between them. CDR3 sequence reads: CASSSTTSSYNEQFF. The CDR3 nucleotides are TGTGCCAGCAGTTCCACGACGAGCTCCTACAATGAGCAGTTCTTC.

This clonotype was recorded a few times. The chain has TRBV5-1 and TRBJ2-2; 9 bases are a match to TRBD1. J was trimmed by 5 bases and V by 6 bases; bases with no gene match: 8. The germline gives CDR1 SGHRS, CDR2 YFSETQ. The CDR3 covers 15 residues. The CDR3 loop reads CASKETGGGTGELFF. CDR3 nucleotide sequence: TGCGCCAGCAAAGAGACAGGGGGAGGAACCGGGGAGCTGTTTTTT.

This clonotype was found a few times. CDR3 residues: CASRARDSTYF. The CDR3 DNA reads as TGTGCCAGCAGAGCCAGGGACAGCACGTACTTC. The gene calls are TRBV3-1 and TRBJ2-7; TRBD1 agrees at 7 bases. Losses at the gene ends were 6 bases for V and 12 bases for J; bases not matched to a gene: 8. The CDR3 has 11 amino acids. CDR1 is LGHDT and CDR2 is YNNKEL in the germline V gene (reference sequence).

In its sample, this clonotype was seen many times. This sequence joins TRBV5-5 and TRBJ2-1; D remains unclear. The germline V gene encodes CDR1 SGHKS and CDR2 YYEKEE (reference sequence). The CDR3 has 14 residues. V lost 3 bases, J lost 1 base, and 8 bases lay in between. CDR3 nucleotide sequence: TGTGCCAGCAGCTCCGGAACGTCCTACAATGAGCAGTTCTTC. As protein: CASSSGTSYNEQFF.

This clonotype came up a few times. The CDR3 reads CSARDPTRPSDTQYF. CDR3 bases: TGCAGTGCTAGAGATCCCACTAGACCCTCAGATACGCAGTATTTT. This chain links TRBV20-1 with TRBJ2-3; TRBD2 might be the D (5 bases). The V and J ends lost 0 bases and 4 bases respectively, with 14 bases between them. Per germline, CDR1 DFQATT and CDR2 SNEGSKA (reference sequence). This CDR3 is 15 amino acids long.

This clonotype appeared a few times. This sequence joins TRBV20-1 and TRBJ2-3; 10 bases are shared with TRBD1. Germline CDR1 is DFQATT and CDR2 is SNEGSKA (reference sequence). The CDR3 covers 16 residues. The junction had 4 bases not matched to a gene; V was cut back by 1 base and J by 0 bases. CDR3 coding DNA: TGCAGTGCTAGAGCGGGACAGGGGACCAGCACAGATACGCAGTATTTT. Translated: CSARAGQGTSTDTQYF.

The chain joins TRBV7-6 to TRBJ2-1; 12 bases align to TRBD1. This CDR3 is 15 amino acids long. Germline values: CDR1 SGHVS, CDR2 FNYEAQ. J lost 7 bases, V lost 5 bases, and 6 bases had no gene match. CDR3 sequence: CASSPGDRGRNEQFF. Written as DNA, the CDR3 is TGTGCCAGCAGCCCCGGGGACAGGGGGCGAAATGAGCAGTTCTTC.

This clonotype was seen a few times. The chain is built from TRBV28 and TRBJ2-1; TRBD2 agrees at 8 bases. After removal of 2 bases from V and 3 bases from J, the junction contained 3 bases not matched to a gene. Per germline, CDR1 MDHEN and CDR2 SYDVKM. The CDR3 contains 15 residues. The DNA of the CDR3 is TGTGCCAGCAGTTTAAGGGCGGGAGGCTACAATGAGCAGTTCTTC. Its protein product is CASSLRAGGYNEQFF.

This clonotype was seen repeatedly, ten times or more. The gene calls are TRBV29-1 and TRBJ2-1; 14 nucleotides agree with TRBD2. Germline CDR1 SQVTM, CDR2 ANQGSEA. This CDR3 region has 16 residues. V shed 0 bases and J 9 bases; nucleotides not matched to a gene: 7. CDR3 in amino acids: CSVEEGGLAGELEQFF. The CDR3 nucleotides are TGCAGCGTTGAAGAGGGGGGACTAGCGGGAGAGCTTGAGCAGTTCTTC.

This clonotype was detected a few times. The rearrangement uses TRBV9 and TRBJ2-1; D is perhaps TRBD2 (5 bases). Trimming left V 0 bases short and J 7 bases short, with 17 bases between. The V gene's germline CDR1 is SGDLS and CDR2 YYNGEE. The CDR3 is 16 residues long. As DNA, the CDR3 is TGTGCCAGCAGCGTAGGATTATCGGGGTTGTTAAATGAGCAGTTCTTC. This gives the protein CASSVGLSGLLNEQFF.

This clonotype was seen a few times. Here the CDR3 DNA reads TGCGCCAGCAGCCAATCGAGTTTAAGGACAGGGAGCACTGAAGCTTTCTTT. Translating gives CASSQSSLRTGSTEAFF. This rearrangement joins TRBV4-1 to TRBJ1-1; 8 bases fit TRBD1. Germline V gene lookup returns CDR1 MGHRA and CDR2 YSYEKL. After removal of 2 bases from V and 4 bases from J, the junction contained 12 bases not matched to a gene. CDR3 length: 17 amino acids.

The chain couples TRBV29-1 to TRBJ1-2, with D unresolved. Germline values: CDR1 SQVTM, CDR2 ANQGSEA. This CDR3 spans 11 amino acids. The ends were cut back, 2 bases at V and 5 bases at J, with 6 bases in the middle. The CDR3, as DNA: TGCAGCGTTGAATTGGCTTATGGCTACACCTTC. This encodes CSVELAYGYTF.

V is TRBV7-3 and J is TRBJ2-1; 8 bases line up with TRBD2. The V gene end was trimmed by 5 bases and the J gene end by 4 bases; junction bases not matched to a gene: 10. The CDR3 sequence is 16 residues long. In germline, CDR1 is SGHTA, CDR2 FQGTGA. CDR3 bases: TGTGCCAGCAGCCCTGTTTTCGGGAGGGATTACAATGAGCAGTTCTTC. Its translation: CASSPVFGRDYNEQFF.

The CDR3 nucleotides read TGTGCCAGCAGCTTCGACCCGGGAGCCAAAAACATTCAGTACTTC. Translating gives CASSFDPGAKNIQYF. V and J are TRBV5-5 and TRBJ2-4, with D uncertain. Looked up from germline, CDR1 is SGHKS and CDR2 is YYEKEE (reference sequence). Trimming took off 2 bases at V and 0 bases at J, with 9 bases between the two ends. There are 15 residues in the CDR3. The full variable domain, completed using reference TRBV5-5 and TRBJ2-4, is DAGVTQSPTHLIKTRGQQVTLRCSPISGHKSVSWYQQVLGQGPQFIFQYYEKEERGRGNFPDRFSARQFPNYSSELNVNALLLGDSALYLCASSFDPGAKNIQYFGAGTRLSVL.

In this sample, this clonotype turned up a few times. The genes are TRBV7-2 and TRBJ2-1; D might be TRBD2 (6 bases). V lost 5 bases and J lost 7, with 15 bases in between. Per the germline V gene, CDR1 is SGHTA and CDR2 is FQGNSA. The CDR3 covers 14 residues. The CDR3 loop is CASSARTSRNEQFF. In DNA, the CDR3 is TGTGCCAGCAGCGCCAGAACTAGCAGGAATGAGCAGTTCTTC.

This chain links TRBV28 with TRBJ2-3, with 7 bases lining up with TRBD1. Looked up from germline, CDR1 is MDHEN and CDR2 is SYDVKM. The CDR3 totals 16 residues. V shed 4 bases and J 4 bases; nucleotides not matched to a gene: 11. CDR3 region: CASSSAARQGADTQYF. CDR3 in DNA: TGTGCCAGCAGTTCGGCGGCCAGACAGGGCGCAGATACGCAGTATTTT.

This clonotype has at least ten counts. This sequence joins TRBV7-2 and TRBJ2-1; tentatively, D is TRBD1 (5 bases). Trimming took 0 bases from V and 9 from J, leaving 9 bases between them. This CDR3 contains 13 residues. Germline V CDR1 and CDR2: SGHTA, FQGNSA. The CDR3 DNA is TGTGCCAGCAGCTTAGCGGGGCCTATTGAGCAGTTCTTC. It encodes CASSLAGPIEQFF.

The chain has TRBV5-1 and TRBJ2-7; D is perhaps TRBD1 (6 bases). V lost 3 bases and J lost 2, with 12 bases in between. The germline CDR1 and CDR2 sequences are SGHRS and YFSETQ. The CDR3 has 14 amino acids. The CDR3 nucleotides are TGCGCCAGCAGCTCCCAGGGGTACCCCTACGAGCAGTACTTC. This encodes CASSSQGYPYEQYF.

V is TRBV20-1 and J is TRBJ2-5; TRBD2 matches 13 bases. The V gene's germline CDR1 is DFQATT and CDR2 SNEGSKA (reference sequence). The CDR3 sequence is 14 residues long. V gave up 2 bases and J gave up 5 bases; unmatched junction bases: 2. CDR3 DNA sequence: TGCAGTGCTAGACCACTAGCGGGGGGGGAGACCCAGTACTTC. Translation gives CSARPLAGGETQYF.

The rearrangement links TRBV6-2 or TRBV6-3 to TRBJ2-3; D not certain. Looked up from germline, CDR1 is MNHEY and CDR2 is SVGEGT. The ends were cut back, 7 bases at V and 2 bases at J, with 10 bases in the middle. This CDR3 spans 13 amino acids. The CDR3 DNA reads TGTGCCAGCACCATCTCCACCACAGATACGCAGTATTTT. Protein: CASTISTTDTQYF.